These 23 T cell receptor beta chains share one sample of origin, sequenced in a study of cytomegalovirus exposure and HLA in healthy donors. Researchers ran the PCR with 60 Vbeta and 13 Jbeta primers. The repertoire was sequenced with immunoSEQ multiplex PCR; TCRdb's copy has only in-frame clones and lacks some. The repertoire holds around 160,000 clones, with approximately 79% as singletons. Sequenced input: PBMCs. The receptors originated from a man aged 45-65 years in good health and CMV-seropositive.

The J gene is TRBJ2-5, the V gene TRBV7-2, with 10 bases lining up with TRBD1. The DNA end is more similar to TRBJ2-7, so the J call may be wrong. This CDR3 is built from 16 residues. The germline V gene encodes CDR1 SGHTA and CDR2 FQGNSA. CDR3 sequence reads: CASSQIATGTGVEQYF. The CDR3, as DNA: TGTGCCAGCAGCCAGATTGCAACCGGGACAGGGGTCGAGCAGTACTTC.

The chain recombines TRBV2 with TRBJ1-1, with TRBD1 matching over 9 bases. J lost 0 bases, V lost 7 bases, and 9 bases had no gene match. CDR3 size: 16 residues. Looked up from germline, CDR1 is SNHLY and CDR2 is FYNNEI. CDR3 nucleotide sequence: TGTGCCAGCACCCCGGGACAGGGAAACGTGAACACTGAAGCTTTCTTT. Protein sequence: CASTPGQGNVNTEAFF.

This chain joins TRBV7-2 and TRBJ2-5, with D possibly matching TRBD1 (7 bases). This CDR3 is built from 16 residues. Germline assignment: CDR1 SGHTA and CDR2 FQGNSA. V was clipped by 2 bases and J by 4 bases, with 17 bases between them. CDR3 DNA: TGTGCCAGCAGCTTACAGGGGGGAGGCGGCGGAGAGACCCAGTACTTC. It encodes CASSLQGGGGGETQYF.

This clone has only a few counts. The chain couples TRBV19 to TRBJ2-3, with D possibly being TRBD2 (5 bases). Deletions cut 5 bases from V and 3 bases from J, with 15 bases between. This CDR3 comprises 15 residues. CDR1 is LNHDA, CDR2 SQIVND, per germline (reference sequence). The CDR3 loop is CASSGRGGRTDTQYF. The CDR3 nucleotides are TGTGCCAGTAGTGGACGGGGTGGACGAACAGATACGCAGTATTTT.

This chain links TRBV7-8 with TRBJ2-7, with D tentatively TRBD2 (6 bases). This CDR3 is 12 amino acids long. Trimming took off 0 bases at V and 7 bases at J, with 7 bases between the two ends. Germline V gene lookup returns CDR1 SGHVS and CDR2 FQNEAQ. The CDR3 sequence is CASSLAGGEQYV. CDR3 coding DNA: TGTGCCAGCAGCTTAGCGGGGGGAGAGCAGTACGTC.

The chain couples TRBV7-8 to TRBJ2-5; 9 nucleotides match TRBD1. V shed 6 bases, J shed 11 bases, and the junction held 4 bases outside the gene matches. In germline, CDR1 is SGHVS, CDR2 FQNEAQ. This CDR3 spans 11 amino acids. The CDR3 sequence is CASSPGQGQYF. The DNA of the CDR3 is TGTGCCAGCAGTCCGGGACAGGGTCAGTACTTC.

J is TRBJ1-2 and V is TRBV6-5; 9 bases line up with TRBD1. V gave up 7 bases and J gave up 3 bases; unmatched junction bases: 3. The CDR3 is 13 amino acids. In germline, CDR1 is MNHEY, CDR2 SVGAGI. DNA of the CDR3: TGTGCCAGCACCCGGGACAGGGACTATGGCTACACCTTC. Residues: CASTRDRDYGYTF.

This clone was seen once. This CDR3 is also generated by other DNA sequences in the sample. CDR3 in amino acids: CASEGQMNTEAFF. The CDR3 DNA reads as TGTGCCAGCGAGGGACAGATGAACACTGAAGCTTTCTTT. The V call is TRBV6-1, the J call TRBJ1-1, with 7 bases identical to TRBD1. The CDR3 runs to 13 residues. CDR1 MNHNS and CDR2 SASEGT come from the germline V gene. Trimming removed 8 bases from V and 0 bases from J; junction bases left unmatched: 3.

Written as DNA, the CDR3 is TGTGCGCGAACTGAGGGACTGTGGTACTCACCCCTCCACTTT. It translates to CARTEGLWYSPLHF. V usage is TRBV21-1 and J usage is TRBJ1-6. TRBV21-1 is an annotated pseudogene. The CDR3 is made up of 14 amino acids.

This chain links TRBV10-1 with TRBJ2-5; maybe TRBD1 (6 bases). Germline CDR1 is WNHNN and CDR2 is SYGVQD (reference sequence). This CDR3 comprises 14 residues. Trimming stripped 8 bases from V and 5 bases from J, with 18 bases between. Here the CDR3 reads CASASQGSRETQYF. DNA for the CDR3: TGCGCCAGCGCTTCACAGGGATCTCGGGAGACCCAGTACTTC.

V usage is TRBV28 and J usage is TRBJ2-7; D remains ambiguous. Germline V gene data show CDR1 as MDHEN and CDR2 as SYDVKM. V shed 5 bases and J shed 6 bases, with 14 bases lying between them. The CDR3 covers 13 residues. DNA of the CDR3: TGTGCCAGCAGTCCCCTTCCAAAGCGCGAGCAGTACGTC. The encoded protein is CASSPLPKREQYV.

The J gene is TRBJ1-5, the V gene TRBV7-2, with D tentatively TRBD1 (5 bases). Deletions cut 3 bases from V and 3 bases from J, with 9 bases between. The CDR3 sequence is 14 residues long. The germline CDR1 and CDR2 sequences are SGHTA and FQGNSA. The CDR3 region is CASSFGGNNQPQHF. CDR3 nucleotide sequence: TGTGCCAGCAGCTTTGGGGGGAACAATCAGCCCCAGCATTTT.

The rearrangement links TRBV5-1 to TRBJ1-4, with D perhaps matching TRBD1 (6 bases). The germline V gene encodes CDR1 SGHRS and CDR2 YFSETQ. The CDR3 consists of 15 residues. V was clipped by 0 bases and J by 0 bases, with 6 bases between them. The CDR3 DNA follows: TGCGCCAGCAGCTTGGGGACAGCAACTAATGAAAAACTGTTTTTT. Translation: CASSLGTATNEKLFF.

As DNA, the CDR3 is TGTGCCAGCAGTTTATTTACGGACACTGAAGCTTTCTTT. Encoded protein: CASSLFTDTEAFF. J is TRBJ1-1 and V is TRBV27; D is undetermined. CDR1 and CDR2 from the germline V gene are MNHEY and SMNVEV (reference sequence). V gave up 1 base and J gave up 3 bases, with 6 bases separating them. The CDR3 has 13 residues.

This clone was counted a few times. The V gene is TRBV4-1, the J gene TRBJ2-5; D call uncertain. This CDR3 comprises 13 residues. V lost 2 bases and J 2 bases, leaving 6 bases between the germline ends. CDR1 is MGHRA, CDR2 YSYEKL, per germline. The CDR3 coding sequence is TGCGCCAGCAGCCAACAGGAACAAGAGACCCAGTACTTC. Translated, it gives CASSQQEQETQYF.

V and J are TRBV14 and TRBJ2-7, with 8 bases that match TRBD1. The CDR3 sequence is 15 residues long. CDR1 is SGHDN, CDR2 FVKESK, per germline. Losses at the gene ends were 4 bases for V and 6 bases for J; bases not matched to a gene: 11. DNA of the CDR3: TGTGCCAGCAGCCTATCCGACAGGGGTGGAGGCGAGCAGTACGTC. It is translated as CASSLSDRGGGEQYV.

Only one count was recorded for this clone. In nucleotides, the CDR3 is TGTGCCAGCAGCGCGACTAGCGGGGGGTGCAATGAGCAGTTCTTC. The encoded protein is CASSATSGGCNEQFF. V is TRBV21-1 and J is TRBJ2-1; TRBD2, the table's D call, was not compared with the DNA. TRBV21-1 is termed a pseudogene. This CDR3 spans 15 amino acids.

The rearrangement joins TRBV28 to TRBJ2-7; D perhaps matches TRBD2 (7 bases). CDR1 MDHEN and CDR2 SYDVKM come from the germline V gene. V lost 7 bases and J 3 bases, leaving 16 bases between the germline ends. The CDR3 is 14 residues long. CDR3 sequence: CASKRGGGHYEQYF. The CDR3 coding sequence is TGTGCCAGCAAACGGGGCGGGGGCCACTACGAGCAGTACTTC. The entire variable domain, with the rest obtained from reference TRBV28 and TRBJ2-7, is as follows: DVKVTQSSRYLVKRTGEKVFLECVQDMDHENMFWYRQDPGLGLRLIYFSYDVKMKEKGDIPEGYSVSREKKERFSLILESASTNQTSMYLCASKRGGGHYEQYFGPGTRLTVT.

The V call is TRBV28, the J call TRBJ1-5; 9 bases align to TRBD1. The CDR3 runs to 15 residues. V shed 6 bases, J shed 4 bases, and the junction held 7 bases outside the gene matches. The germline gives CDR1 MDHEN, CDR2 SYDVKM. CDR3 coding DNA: TGTGCCAGCAGGTCTGGGACAGGGAGAAATCAGCCCCAGCATTTT. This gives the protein CASRSGTGRNQPQHF.

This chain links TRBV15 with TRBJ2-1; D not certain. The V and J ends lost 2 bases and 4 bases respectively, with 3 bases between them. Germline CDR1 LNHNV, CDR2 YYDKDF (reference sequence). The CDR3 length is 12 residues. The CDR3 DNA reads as TGTGCCACCAGCAGACATTACAATGAGCAGTTCTTC. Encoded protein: CATSRHYNEQFF.

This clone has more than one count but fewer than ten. CDR3 sequence (DNA): TGTGCCAGCAGCCAAGAAAGTAGGCAGGGGGCAGGTTCACCCCTCCACTTT. Translating gives CASSQESRQGAGSPLHF. The genes are TRBV4-2 and TRBJ1-6, with 8 nucleotides matching TRBD1. V trimming: 0 bases; J trimming: 9 bases; junction bases outside the gene matches: 10. This CDR3 is 17 amino acids long. Germline V gene data show CDR1 as LGHNA and CDR2 as YNFKEQ.

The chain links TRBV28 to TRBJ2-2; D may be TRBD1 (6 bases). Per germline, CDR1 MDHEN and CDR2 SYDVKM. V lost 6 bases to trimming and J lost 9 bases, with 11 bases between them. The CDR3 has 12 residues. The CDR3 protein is CASSYRVRELFF. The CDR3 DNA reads TGTGCCAGCAGCTACAGGGTACGGGAGCTGTTTTTT.

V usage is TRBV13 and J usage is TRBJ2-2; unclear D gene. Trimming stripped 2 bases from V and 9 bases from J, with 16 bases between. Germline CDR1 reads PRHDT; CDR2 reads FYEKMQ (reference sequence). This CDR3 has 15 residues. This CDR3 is CASSLTPHSERELFF. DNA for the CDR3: TGTGCCAGCAGCTTAACCCCTCACAGTGAGAGGGAGCTGTTTTTT.